This entry describes one T cell receptor beta chain. What it binds is not known. This sample was taken from a study of cytomegalovirus exposure and HLA in healthy donors. Study context: Of the donors genotyped, 300 to 500 in all, about 81% fell in the Caucasian-associated ancestry cluster. Study findings and constraints: Other equally common chains were less clonally expanded than HLA-associated TCR beta chains, a later analysis showed. Some V segments (TRBV6-2 and TRBV6-3 among them) were excluded as indistinguishable. Solely CMV serostatus was available to characterize immune exposure.

With V trimmed by 10 bases and J by 7 bases, 10 bases remained unmatched. The CDR3 length is 14 residues. Germline V gives CDR1 MNHNS, CDR2 SASEGT. The PCR employed 60 Vbeta primers together with 13 Jbeta primers. Repertoires were generated with immunoSEQ multiplex PCR, while TCRdb's copy carries only in-frame clones and drops some. The sample has roughly 180,000 clones; approximately 80% are singletons. The sequence came from a male donor in good health and CMV-seronegative. The sequenced sample was PBMCs. This sequence joins TRBV6-1 and TRBJ1-6, with 7 bases matching TRBD1. The CDR3 protein is CATTATGDNSPLHF. The CDR3 DNA reads TGTGCCACCACCGCTACAGGGGACAATTCACCCCTCCACTTT.